This is a list of T cell receptor beta chains from one sample in a study of blood T cell repertoires in COVID-19. Clones were sequenced by immunoSEQ multiplex PCR, and TCRdb holds only the in-frame ones, with some missing. The sample has roughly 120,000 clones, about 83% seen once. The specimen was peripheral blood. The origin of the receptors is a man aged 60-69 years with acute or convalescent COVID-19. The conserved cysteine and the conserved F or W are not part of the CDR3 here. The D gene is left open where the match is weak.

TRBD2	TRBV19	TRBJ2-7	ASSIELTSGVAYEQY
-	TRBV19	TRBJ1-5	ASSPRGANQPQH
-	TRBV7-2	TRBJ2-5	ASTPHPGETQY
-	TRBV7-2	TRBJ2-7	ASSLLDKSYEQY
-	TRBV25-1	TRBJ2-1	ASSGSYNEQF
TRBD1	TRBV7-8	TRBJ2-7	ASSLGQGVAYEQY
-	TRBV4-3	TRBJ2-7	ASSPDSGVGLPYEQY
TRBD2	TRBV3-1/TRBV3-2	TRBJ2-1	ASSQWRELNEQF
TRBD1	TRBV5-1	TRBJ2-1	ASSPAQQGKGEQF
TRBD1	TRBV3-1/TRBV3-2	TRBJ1-2	ASSQDGGTEANYGYT
TRBD1	TRBV28	TRBJ1-3	ASSWDSGNTIY
-	TRBV19	TRBJ1-5	ASSSGLQPQH
-	TRBV6-2/TRBV6-3	TRBJ1-1	ASSYEATSEAF
-	TRBV11-2	TRBJ2-7	ASTLQQGVTYEQY
-	TRBV5-8	TRBJ2-4	ATRGLAKNIQY
TRBD1	TRBV7-9	TRBJ2-1	ASTEDRGGYNEQF
TRBD1	TRBV28	TRBJ2-2	ASSPAGQGGRELF
TRBD2	TRBV5-1	TRBJ2-1	ASSLERGLAHDEQF
-	TRBV12-3/TRBV12-4	TRBJ2-5	ASSLGLEETQY
TRBD2	TRBV7-6	TRBJ2-1	ASSLDSGGYNEQF